A single sample is the source of the 14 T cell receptor beta chains below, sequenced in a study of blood T cell repertoires in COVID-19. Repertoires were generated with immunoSEQ multiplex PCR, while TCRdb's copy carries only in-frame clones and drops some. The sample has 130,000 to 150,000 clones, 80% seen once. Specimen: peripheral blood. Receptors originate from a man in his 70s who had recovered from COVID-19.

V gene TRBV18 combines with J gene TRBJ2-2; 7 nucleotides line up with TRBD1. V shed 4 bases and J 3 bases; nucleotides not matched to a gene: 8. CDR3 length: 16 residues. Germline V gives CDR1 KGHSH, CDR2 LQKENI. The CDR3 nucleotides are TGTGCCAGCTCACACCCGGACAGGATGGACACCGGGGAGCTGTTTTTT. Protein sequence: CASSHPDRMDTGELFF.

The chain employs TRBV11-2 and TRBJ2-1, with D hard to call. This CDR3 contains 13 residues. Trimming cost V 3 bases and J 9 bases, with 12 bases left between them. Germline V lookup: CDR1 SGHAT, CDR2 FQNNGV. The CDR3 region has the DNA TGTGCCAGCAGCTTTGAGCGAACCGGTGAGCAGTTCTTC. Translating it yields CASSFERTGEQFF.

The rearrangement joins TRBV29-1 to TRBJ2-2; 7 bases are a match to TRBD2. This CDR3 comprises 13 residues. Germline CDR1 and CDR2: SQVTM and ANQGSEA. Trimming removed 4 bases from V and 5 bases from J; junction bases left unmatched: 4. The CDR3 DNA reads TGCAGCGTTGTCGCGGGAGCGACCGGGGAGCTGTTTTTT. Protein product: CSVVAGATGELFF.

V usage is TRBV5-1 and J usage is TRBJ2-4, with 9 bases fitting TRBD1. Germline V lookup: CDR1 SGHRS, CDR2 YFSETQ. The V and J ends lost 4 bases and 1 base, in that order; junction bases with no gene match: 6. This CDR3 spans 16 amino acids. CDR3 sequence (DNA): TGCGCCAGCAGCGAGGGACAGGGTAATGCCAAAAACATTCAGTACTTC. This encodes CASSEGQGNAKNIQYF.

This clone was observed once. The chain is built from TRBV28 and TRBJ2-3; D may be TRBD2 (6 bases). Germline assignment: CDR1 MDHEN and CDR2 SYDVKM. The CDR3 spans 17 residues. V lost 3 bases and J lost 1, with 17 bases in between. CDR3 loop: CASSFWVGGAGTDTQYF. The DNA of the CDR3 is TGTGCCAGCAGTTTCTGGGTTGGAGGGGCCGGCACAGATACGCAGTATTTT.

This clone appeared a single time. The chain links TRBV6-4 to TRBJ2-5; 8 nucleotides align to TRBD2. V was pared by 5 bases and J by 4 bases, with 9 bases of the junction left unmatched. Germline-derived CDR1 and CDR2 are MRHNA and SNTAGT. This CDR3 is 15 amino acids long. The CDR3 region is CASSPPLAVGETQYF. DNA of the CDR3: TGTGCCAGCAGTCCTCCACTAGCGGTAGGAGAGACCCAGTACTTC.

The gene calls are TRBV24-1 and TRBJ2-5; D possibly corresponds to TRBD1 (6 bases). CDR3 size: 16 residues. Per the germline V gene, CDR1 is KGHDR and CDR2 is SFDVKD. Between the trimmed V and J ends, which lost 5 bases and 3 bases, there was a span of 18 bases. The DNA for the CDR3 is TGTGCCACCAGTGCCCTGGACCGGGACAAAGAAGAGACCCAGTACTTC. Translated: CATSALDRDKEETQYF.

The J gene is TRBJ2-7, the V gene TRBV7-9; the D gene is possibly TRBD1 (6 bases). The CDR3 contains 15 residues. With 3 bases removed from V and 1 base from J, the gap between germline ends came to 13 bases. Germline CDR1 and CDR2: SEHNR and FQNEAQ (reference sequence). The CDR3 DNA sequence: TGTGCCAGCAGCTTCTTAGGGGACAAGTCCTACGAGCAGTACTTC. Protein: CASSFLGDKSYEQYF. The full variable domain, in which reference TRBV7-9 and TRBJ2-7 provide the parts outside the CDR3, is DTGVSQNPRHKITKRGQNVTFRCDPISEHNRLYWYRQTLGQGPEFLTYFQNEAQLEKSRLLSDRFSAERPKGSFSTLEIQRTEQGDSAMYLCASSFLGDKSYEQYFGPGTRLTVT.

About this clone: Distinct nucleotide sequences in the sample also encode this CDR3. The V gene is TRBV18, the J gene TRBJ2-3; perhaps TRBD2 as D (5 bases). In germline, CDR1 is KGHSH, CDR2 LQKENI. V was trimmed by 6 bases and J by 1 base, leaving 14 bases between them. This CDR3 has 15 residues. The DNA for the CDR3 is TGTGCCAGCTCTCCTACCCGGGGTGGCACAGATACGCAGTATTTT. The encoded protein is CASSPTRGGTDTQYF.

V usage is TRBV27 and J usage is TRBJ2-5, with 7 bases that match TRBD1. V dropped 6 bases and J dropped 4; count of bases not matched to a gene: 11. CDR3 length: 15 amino acids. The germline V gene has CDR1 MNHEY and CDR2 SMNVEV (reference sequence). The CDR3: CASSSLTGLGETQYF. The CDR3 DNA sequence: TGTGCCAGCAGCTCTTTGACAGGGCTGGGAGAGACCCAGTACTTC.

The rearrangement joins TRBV6-5 to TRBJ1-2; no clear D gene. Germline V CDR1 and CDR2: MNHEY, SVGAGI. The V end lost 0 bases, the J end lost 4 bases, and 6 bases lay between the germline ends. The CDR3 is made up of 13 amino acids. This chain's CDR3 is CASSYSRVYGYTF. The CDR3 coding sequence is TGTGCCAGCAGTTACTCGAGAGTCTATGGCTACACCTTC.

The chain uses TRBV12-3 or TRBV12-4 and TRBJ2-1; D unclear. This CDR3 has 11 amino acids. V was clipped by 8 bases and J by 8 bases, with 10 bases between them. The CDR3 loop is CASSKAYEQFF. The CDR3 DNA is TGTGCCAGCTCAAAAGCGTATGAGCAGTTCTTC.

This clone has a single count. This chain connects TRBV12-3 or TRBV12-4 to TRBJ2-1; D ambiguous. Between the trimmed V and J ends, which lost 6 bases and 8 bases, there was a span of 11 bases. CDR3 length: 12 amino acids. CDR3 in DNA: TGTGCCAGCAGAGAGCGCCTCTATGAGCAGTTCTTC. It yields the protein CASRERLYEQFF.

In its sample, this clone was seen once. V is TRBV27 and J is TRBJ2-3, with D tentatively TRBD2 (5 bases). This CDR3 contains 15 residues. Germline loops: CDR1 MNHEY, CDR2 SMNVEV (reference sequence). The V and J ends lost 6 bases and 3 bases respectively, with 16 bases between them. The CDR3 sequence is CASRALGVDTDTQYF. In DNA, the CDR3 is TGTGCCAGCAGGGCCCTCGGGGTCGATACAGATACGCAGTATTTT.